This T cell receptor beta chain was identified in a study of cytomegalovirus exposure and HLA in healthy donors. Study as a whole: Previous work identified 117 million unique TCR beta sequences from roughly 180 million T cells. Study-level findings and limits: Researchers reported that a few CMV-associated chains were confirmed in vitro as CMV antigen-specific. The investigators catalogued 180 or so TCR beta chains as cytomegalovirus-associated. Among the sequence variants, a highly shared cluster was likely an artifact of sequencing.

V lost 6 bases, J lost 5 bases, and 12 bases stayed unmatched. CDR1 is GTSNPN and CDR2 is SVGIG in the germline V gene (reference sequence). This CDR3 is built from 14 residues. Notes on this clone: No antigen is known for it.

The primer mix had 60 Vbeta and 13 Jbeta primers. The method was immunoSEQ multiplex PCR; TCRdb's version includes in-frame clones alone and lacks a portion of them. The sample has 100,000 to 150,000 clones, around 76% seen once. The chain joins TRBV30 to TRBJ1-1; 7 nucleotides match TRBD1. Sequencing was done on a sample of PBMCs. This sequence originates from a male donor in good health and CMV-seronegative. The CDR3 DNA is TGTGCCTGTTCTGAGGGGGCAGGGAGGACTGAAGCTTTCTTT. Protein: CACSEGAGRTEAFF. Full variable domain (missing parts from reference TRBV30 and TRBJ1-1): SQTIHQWPATLVQPVGSPLSLECTVEGTSNPNLYWYRQAAGRGLQLLFYSVGIGQISSEVPQNLSASRPQDRQFILSSKKLLLSDSGFYLCACSEGAGRTEAFFGQGTRLTVV.